These 27 T cell receptor beta chains were sequenced from one sample in a study of Ad26.COV2.S vaccination and SARS-CoV-2 variants. Clones were read by immunoSEQ multiplex PCR, and TCRdb kept only the in-frame ones, dropping some. Of some 410,000 clones listed, 92% are singletons. Documented treatment: over 15 received Ad26.COV2.S at low or high dose, single or two shots; several received placebo; per-sample allocation not given. After the first vaccine or placebo injection, samples were drawn on day 63. Here the sequenced sample was peripheral blood, taken in a trial of Ad26.COV2.S vaccine versus placebo. The receptors shown here come from a person between 18 and 59 years old who received the Ad26.COV2.S COVID-19 vaccine or a placebo.

V gene TRBV5-1 combines with J gene TRBJ2-1; D may be TRBD1 (6 bases). The germline CDR1 and CDR2 sequences are SGHRS and YFSETQ. This CDR3 region has 15 residues. V lost 2 bases and J 10 bases, leaving 19 bases between the germline ends. The chain's CDR3 is CASSLQGPSVDEQFF. CDR3 nucleotide sequence: TGCGCCAGCAGCTTACAGGGTCCCAGCGTAGACGAGCAGTTCTTC. The full variable domain, with the rest looked up from reference TRBV5-1 and TRBJ2-1, is KAGVTQTPRYLIKTRGQQVTLSCSPISGHRSVSWYQQTPGQGLQFLFEYFSETQRNKGNFPGRFSGRQFSNSRSEMNVSTLELGDSALYLCASSLQGPSVDEQFFGPGTRLTVL.

This chain uses TRBV18 with TRBJ2-3; 11 positions agree with TRBD2. Germline-derived CDR1 and CDR2 are KGHSH and LQKENI. V dropped 4 bases and J dropped 1; count of bases not matched to a gene: 4. CDR3 length equals 16 residues. CDR3 protein: CASSQTSGGGTDTQYF. The CDR3 bases are TGTGCCAGCTCACAAACTAGCGGGGGTGGCACAGATACGCAGTATTTT.

The CDR3 protein is CASSIRRETEAFF. CDR3 nucleotides: TGTGCCAGTAGTATCCGGAGGGAAACTGAAGCTTTCTTT. The rearrangement uses TRBV19 and TRBJ1-1; D call uncertain. V was trimmed by 3 bases and J by 5 bases, leaving 10 bases between them. Germline lookup yields CDR1 LNHDA and CDR2 SQIVND (reference sequence). The CDR3 totals 13 residues. The full variable domain, in which reference TRBV19 and TRBJ1-1 provide the parts outside the CDR3, is DGGITQSPKYLFRKEGQNVTLSCEQNLNHDAMYWYRQDPGQGLRLIYYSQIVNDFQKGDIAEGYSVSREKKESFPLTVTSAQKNPTAFYLCASSIRRETEAFFGQGTRLTVV.

The gene calls are TRBV21-1 and TRBJ2-7; TRBD1 reflects the table's D call only, with no check against the DNA. TRBV21-1 is reported as a pseudogene. This CDR3 contains 14 residues. CDR3 sequence (DNA): TGTGCCAGCAGCAAAAACAGGGCATACTACGAGCAGTACTTC. This translates into CASSKNRAYYEQYF.

As DNA, the CDR3 is TGTGCCAGCAGTAAGACCGGGACGACGTTGGGCTACACCTTC. It encodes CASSKTGTTLGYTF. The J gene is TRBJ1-2, the V gene TRBV6-2 or TRBV6-3; weak D call: TRBD1 (5 bases). Trimming stripped 5 bases from V and 8 bases from J, with 18 bases between. Germline CDR1 and CDR2: MNHEY and SVGEGT. This CDR3 is 14 amino acids long.

This chain connects TRBV5-6 to TRBJ1-6; D remains unclear. V lost 0 bases and J 5 bases, leaving 9 bases between the germline ends. The germline CDR1 and CDR2 sequences are SGHDT and YYEEEE. The CDR3 loop spans 15 amino acids. The CDR3 is CASSLGPEDNSPLHF. The DNA for the CDR3 is TGTGCCAGCAGCTTGGGCCCAGAGGATAATTCACCCCTCCACTTT.

The chain combines TRBV5-1 with TRBJ2-3; perhaps TRBD2 as D (6 bases). V lost 0 bases to trimming and J lost 6 bases, with 17 bases between them. CDR1 and CDR2 from the germline V gene are SGHRS and YFSETQ. This CDR3 spans 16 amino acids. CDR3 bases: TGCGCCAGCAGCTTGGGGTTCGGGACTCATCAGGATACGCAGTATTTT. Encoded protein: CASSLGFGTHQDTQYF.

DNA of the CDR3: TGTGCCAGCAGCTGGAACCGGCCCGGGACAGTTGTGGAGACCCAGTACTTC. Amino acid sequence: CASSWNRPGTVVETQYF. This rearrangement joins TRBV13 to TRBJ2-5, with 7 bases that match TRBD1. The CDR3 is 17 residues long. From germline, CDR1 is PRHDT and CDR2 FYEKMQ (reference sequence). With 4 bases clipped from V and 5 bases from J, the junction kept 16 bases outside the gene matches.

V and J are TRBV5-6 and TRBJ2-1; D may correspond to TRBD1 or TRBD2 (5 bases each). CDR1 and CDR2 from the germline V gene are SGHDT and YYEEEE. V was pared by 4 bases and J by 0 bases, with 11 bases between. The CDR3 sequence is 15 residues long. CDR3 loop: CASSLGVSSYNEQFF. In nucleotides, the CDR3 is TGTGCCAGCAGCCTGGGGGTGAGCTCCTACAATGAGCAGTTCTTC.

V is TRBV6-6 and J is TRBJ1-1, with D perhaps TRBD1 (5 bases). The V end was cut by 2 bases, the J end by 1 base, with 11 bases between. The CDR3 loop spans 15 amino acids. Germline lookup yields CDR1 MNHNY and CDR2 SVGAGI (reference sequence). The CDR3 nucleotides read TGTGCCAGCAGTTACCGCGAGACAGCGAACACTGAAGCTTTCTTT. It is translated as CASSYRETANTEAFF.

This chain connects TRBV29-1 to TRBJ1-2; maybe TRBD1 (6 bases). V lost 6 bases and J 6 bases, leaving 14 bases between the germline ends. CDR1 and CDR2 (germline): SQVTM, ANQGSEA. The CDR3 loop spans 12 amino acids. As DNA, the CDR3 is TGCAGCGTGGGAAGGGCAGGGGATGGCTACACCTTC. Its translation is CSVGRAGDGYTF.

This chain links TRBV7-8 with TRBJ1-1; D unresolved. Per the germline V gene, CDR1 is SGHVS and CDR2 is FQNEAQ. Deletions cut 5 bases from V and 8 bases from J, with 12 bases between. This CDR3 comprises 12 residues. This CDR3 is CASSQRTAEAFF. CDR3 DNA: TGTGCCAGCAGCCAAAGGACGGCAGAAGCTTTCTTT.

This clone was observed a single time. The gene calls are TRBV9 and TRBJ2-3; 9 bases align to TRBD2. The CDR3 is 15 residues long. The germline V gene has CDR1 SGDLS and CDR2 YYNGEE. After removal of 0 bases from V and 4 bases from J, the junction contained 3 bases not matched to a gene. DNA for the CDR3: TGTGCCAGCAGCGTAGCGGCGGGGGGGTCAGATACGCAGTATTTT. Residues: CASSVAAGGSDTQYF.

This sequence joins TRBV11-2 and TRBJ2-1; TRBD2 matches 8 bases. From germline, CDR1 is SGHAT and CDR2 FQNNGV. The CDR3 spans 14 residues. After removal of 1 base from V and 8 bases from J, the junction contained 4 bases not matched to a gene. This chain's CDR3 is CASSLGSGTDEQFF. In nucleotides, the CDR3 is TGTGCCAGCAGCTTAGGTAGCGGGACCGATGAGCAGTTCTTC.

The genes are TRBV30 and TRBJ1-4; TRBD1 matches 7 bases. Germline V gives CDR1 GTSNPN, CDR2 SVGIG (reference sequence). After removal of 1 base from V and 4 bases from J, the junction contained 6 bases not matched to a gene. The CDR3 loop spans 15 amino acids. The CDR3 region has the DNA TGTGCCTGGAGTGCGCCCGACAGGGTTAATGAAAAACTGTTTTTT. It translates to CAWSAPDRVNEKLFF. Full variable domain (missing parts from reference TRBV30 and TRBJ1-4): SQTIHQWPATLVQPVGSPLSLECTVEGTSNPNLYWYRQAAGRGLQLLFYSVGIGQISSEVPQNLSASRPQDRQFILSSKKLLLSDSGFYLCAWSAPDRVNEKLFFGSGTQLSVL.

The chain couples TRBV19 to TRBJ1-4; TRBD1 is a possible D gene (5 bases). The V and J ends lost 9 bases and 5 bases respectively, with 22 bases between them. The CDR3 has 16 residues. CDR1 is LNHDA and CDR2 is SQIVND in the germline V gene (reference sequence). The CDR3 DNA follows: TGTGCCAGCCGTGGACAATTTGCGCGGAAAAATGAAAAACTGTTTTTT. Translation: CASRGQFARKNEKLFF. Using reference TRBV19 and TRBJ1-4 for the parts outside the CDR3, the full variable domain is DGGITQSPKYLFRKEGQNVTLSCEQNLNHDAMYWYRQDPGQGLRLIYYSQIVNDFQKGDIAEGYSVSREKKESFPLTVTSAQKNPTAFYLCASRGQFARKNEKLFFGSGTQLSVL.

V and J are TRBV6-6 and TRBJ1-2, with D perhaps TRBD1 (6 bases). Germline assignment: CDR1 MNHNY and CDR2 SVGAGI (reference sequence). Trimming took off 1 base at V and 8 bases at J, with 20 bases between the two ends. CDR3 size: 16 residues. The CDR3 DNA is TGTGCCAGCAGTTACTTTACAGGGAGGACGAACTTCGGCTACACCTTC. Encoded protein: CASSYFTGRTNFGYTF.

V is TRBV11-2 and J is TRBJ1-2, with D maybe TRBD1 (5 bases). V lost 5 bases to trimming and J lost 2 bases, with 15 bases between them. CDR1 SGHAT and CDR2 FQNNGV come from the germline V gene. The CDR3 is made up of 15 amino acids. The CDR3 nucleotides are TGTGCCAGCAGCCCCCTGGCAGGGTGGAACTATGGCTACACCTTC. Translating it yields CASSPLAGWNYGYTF.

The chain recombines TRBV19 with TRBJ2-7; the D gene is possibly TRBD2 (5 bases). This CDR3 is built from 15 residues. CDR1 and CDR2 (germline): LNHDA, SQIVND (reference sequence). Trimming removed 6 bases at V and 0 bases at J, with 15 bases between. This chain's CDR3 is CASSLDVGSSYEQYF. The CDR3 DNA is TGTGCCAGTAGCTTAGACGTGGGGAGCTCCTACGAGCAGTACTTC.

The rearrangement uses TRBV7-2 and TRBJ1-5; TRBD1 might be the D (6 bases). The V and J ends lost 3 bases and 9 bases respectively, with 18 bases between them. The germline V gene has CDR1 SGHTA and CDR2 FQGNSA. The CDR3 sequence is 15 residues long. DNA for the CDR3: TGTGCCAGCAGCTTCGGACAGTCCCGGGGGTGGCCCCAGCATTTT. It codes for CASSFGQSRGWPQHF.

This chain uses TRBV27 with TRBJ2-7; D remains unclear. The CDR3 runs to 11 residues. The germline V gene has CDR1 MNHEY and CDR2 SMNVEV (reference sequence). With 6 bases removed from V and 2 bases from J, the gap between germline ends came to 5 bases. For the CDR3, the DNA is TGTGCCAGCAGGGGCACCTACGAGCAGTACTTC. It is translated as CASRGTYEQYF.

V gene TRBV11-2 combines with J gene TRBJ1-1; 7 bases match TRBD1. The CDR3 extends over 18 amino acids. V gave up 4 bases and J gave up 4 bases; unmatched junction bases: 18. Germline CDR1 and CDR2: SGHAT and FQNNGV. CDR3 residues: CASSSGQVVFSDFTEAFF. CDR3 nucleotides: TGTGCCAGCAGCTCCGGACAGGTCGTCTTTTCAGATTTCACTGAAGCTTTCTTT. Variable domain in full (rest from reference TRBV11-2 and TRBJ1-1): EAGVAQSPRYKIIEKRQSVAFWCNPISGHATLYWYQQILGQGPKLLIQFQNNGVVDDSQLPKDRFSAERLKGVDSTLKIQPAKLEDSAVYLCASSSGQVVFSDFTEAFFGQGTRLTVV.

The V call is TRBV4-3, the J call TRBJ1-2; weak D call: TRBD1 (5 bases). CDR1 and CDR2 (germline): LGHNA, YSLEER. This CDR3 region has 16 residues. Trimming left V 1 base short and J 5 bases short, with 17 bases between. The CDR3 loop reads CASSQVPPGMRYGYTF. The CDR3 region has the DNA TGCGCCAGCAGCCAAGTCCCCCCAGGGATGAGGTATGGCTACACCTTC.

V and J are TRBV7-2 and TRBJ2-7; 9 nucleotides agree with TRBD1. The CDR3 spans 12 residues. Trimming at V came to 5 bases and at J to 5 bases, leaving 1 base not matched to a gene. Germline CDR1 SGHTA, CDR2 FQGNSA. CDR3 sequence reads: CASSRDRDEQYF. DNA of the CDR3: TGTGCCAGCAGCCGGGACAGGGACGAGCAGTACTTC.

The chain combines TRBV12-3 or TRBV12-4 with TRBJ2-1, with 8 bases fitting TRBD2. The CDR3 is 13 residues long. Germline trimming cut 3 bases from V and 10 bases from J; bases unmatched to any gene: 5. The DNA for the CDR3 is TGTGCCAGCAGTTTCGGGGGGGCAGGGGAGCAGTTCTTC. Residues: CASSFGGAGEQFF.

The chain couples TRBV6-5 to TRBJ2-7, with TRBD1 identical over 8 bases. CDR3 length equals 13 residues. Per germline, CDR1 MNHEY and CDR2 SVGAGI. After removal of 5 bases from V and 7 bases from J, the junction contained 7 bases not matched to a gene. The CDR3 DNA follows: TGTGCCAGCAGTCCGGACAGGGTTGGGGAGCAGTACTTC. Translating it yields CASSPDRVGEQYF.

This chain uses TRBV28 with TRBJ1-2, with 9 bases that match TRBD1. The CDR3 sequence is 14 residues long. The trim removed 3 bases at V and 4 bases at J, leaving 3 bases unmatched. Per the germline V gene, CDR1 is MDHEN and CDR2 is SYDVKM. The CDR3 is CASSFNRGPYGYTF. The CDR3 nucleotides read TGTGCCAGCAGTTTTAACAGGGGGCCCTATGGCTACACCTTC.